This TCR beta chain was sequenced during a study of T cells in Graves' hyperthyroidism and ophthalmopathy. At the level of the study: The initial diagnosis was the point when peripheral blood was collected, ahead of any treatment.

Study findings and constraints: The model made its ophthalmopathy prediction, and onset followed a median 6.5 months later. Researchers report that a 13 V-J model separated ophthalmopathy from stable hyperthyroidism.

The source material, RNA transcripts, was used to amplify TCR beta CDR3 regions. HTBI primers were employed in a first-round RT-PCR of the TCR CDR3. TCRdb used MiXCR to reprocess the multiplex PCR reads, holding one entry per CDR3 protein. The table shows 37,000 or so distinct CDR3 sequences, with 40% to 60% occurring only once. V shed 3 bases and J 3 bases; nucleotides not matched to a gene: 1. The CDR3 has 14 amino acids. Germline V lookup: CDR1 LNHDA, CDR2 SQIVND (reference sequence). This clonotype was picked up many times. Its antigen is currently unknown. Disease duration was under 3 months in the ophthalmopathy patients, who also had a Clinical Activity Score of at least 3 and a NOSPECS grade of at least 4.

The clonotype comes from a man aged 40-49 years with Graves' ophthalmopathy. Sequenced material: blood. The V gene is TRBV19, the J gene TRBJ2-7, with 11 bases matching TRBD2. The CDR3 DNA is TGTGCCAGTAGTATGACTAGCGGGGTCTACGAGCAGTACTTC. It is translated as CASSMTSGVYEQYF.